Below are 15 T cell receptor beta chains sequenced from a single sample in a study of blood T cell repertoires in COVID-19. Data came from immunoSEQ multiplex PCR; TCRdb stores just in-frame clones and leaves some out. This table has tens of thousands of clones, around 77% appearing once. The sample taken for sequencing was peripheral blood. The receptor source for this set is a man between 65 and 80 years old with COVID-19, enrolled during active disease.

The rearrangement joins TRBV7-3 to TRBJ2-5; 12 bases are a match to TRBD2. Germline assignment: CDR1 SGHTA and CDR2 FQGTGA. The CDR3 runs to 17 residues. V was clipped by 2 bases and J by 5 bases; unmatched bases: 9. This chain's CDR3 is CASSLLPPGLAGETQYF. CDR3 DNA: TGTGCCAGCAGCTTATTACCCCCGGGACTAGCGGGCGAGACCCAGTACTTC.

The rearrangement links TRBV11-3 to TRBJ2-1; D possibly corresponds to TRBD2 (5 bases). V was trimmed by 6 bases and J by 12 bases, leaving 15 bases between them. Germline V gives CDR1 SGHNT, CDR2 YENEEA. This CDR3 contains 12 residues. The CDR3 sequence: CASRSNEGGQFF. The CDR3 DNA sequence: TGTGCCAGCAGATCCAACGAGGGCGGGCAGTTCTTC.

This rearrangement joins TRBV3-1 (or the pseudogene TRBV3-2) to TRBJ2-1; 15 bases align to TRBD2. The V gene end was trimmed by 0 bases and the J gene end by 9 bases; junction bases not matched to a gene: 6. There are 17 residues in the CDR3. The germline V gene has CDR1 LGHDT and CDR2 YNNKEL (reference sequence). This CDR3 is CASSQDLGLAGGIEQFF. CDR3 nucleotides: TGTGCCAGCAGCCAAGATCTGGGACTAGCGGGAGGTATTGAGCAGTTCTTC.

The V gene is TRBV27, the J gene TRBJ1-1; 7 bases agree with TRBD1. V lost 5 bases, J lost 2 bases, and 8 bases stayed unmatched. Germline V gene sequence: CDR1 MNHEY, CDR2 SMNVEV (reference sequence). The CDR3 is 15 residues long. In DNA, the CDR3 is TGTGCCAGCAGTCACAGACAGGGAAGTAACACTGAAGCTTTCTTT. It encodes CASSHRQGSNTEAFF.

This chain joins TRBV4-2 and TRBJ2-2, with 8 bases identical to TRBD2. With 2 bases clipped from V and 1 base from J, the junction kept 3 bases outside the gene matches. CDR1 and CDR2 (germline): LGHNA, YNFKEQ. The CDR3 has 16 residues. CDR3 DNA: TGTGCCAGCAGCCAAAACAGCGGGGGGAACACCGGGGAGCTGTTTTTT. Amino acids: CASSQNSGGNTGELFF.

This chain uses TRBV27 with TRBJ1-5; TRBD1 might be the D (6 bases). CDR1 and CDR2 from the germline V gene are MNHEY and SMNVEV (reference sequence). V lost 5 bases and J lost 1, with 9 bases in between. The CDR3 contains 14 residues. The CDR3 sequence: CASSPDRSNQPQHF. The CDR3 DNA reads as TGTGCCAGCAGTCCAGACAGGAGCAATCAGCCCCAGCATTTT.

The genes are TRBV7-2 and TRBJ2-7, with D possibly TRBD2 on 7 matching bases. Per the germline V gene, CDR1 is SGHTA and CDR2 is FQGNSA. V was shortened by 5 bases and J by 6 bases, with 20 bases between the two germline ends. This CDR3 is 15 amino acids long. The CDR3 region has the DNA TGTGCCAGCAGCAACGCCCGGGGGGCGCATGGCGAGCAGTACTTC. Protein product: CASSNARGAHGEQYF.

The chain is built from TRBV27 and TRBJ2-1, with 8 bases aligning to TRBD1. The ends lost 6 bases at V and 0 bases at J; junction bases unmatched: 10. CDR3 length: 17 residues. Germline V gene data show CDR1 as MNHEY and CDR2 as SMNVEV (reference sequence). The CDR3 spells CASRNGATGGSYNEQFF. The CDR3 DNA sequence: TGTGCCAGCAGGAATGGGGCCACAGGGGGCTCCTACAATGAGCAGTTCTTC.

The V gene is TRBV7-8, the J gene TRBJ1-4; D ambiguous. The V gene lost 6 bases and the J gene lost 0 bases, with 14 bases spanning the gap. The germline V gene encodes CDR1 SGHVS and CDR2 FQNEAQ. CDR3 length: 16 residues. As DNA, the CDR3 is TGTGCCAGCAGTTTCCCGGGAGCGACAACTAATGAAAAACTGTTTTTT. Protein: CASSFPGATTNEKLFF.

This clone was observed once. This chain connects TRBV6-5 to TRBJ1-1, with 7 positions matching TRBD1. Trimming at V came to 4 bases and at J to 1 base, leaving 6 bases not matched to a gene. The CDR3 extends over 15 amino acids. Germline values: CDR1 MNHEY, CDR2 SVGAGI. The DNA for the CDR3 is TGTGCCAGCAGTTCGACAGGGCCCCGGAACACTGAAGCTTTCTTT. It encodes CASSSTGPRNTEAFF.

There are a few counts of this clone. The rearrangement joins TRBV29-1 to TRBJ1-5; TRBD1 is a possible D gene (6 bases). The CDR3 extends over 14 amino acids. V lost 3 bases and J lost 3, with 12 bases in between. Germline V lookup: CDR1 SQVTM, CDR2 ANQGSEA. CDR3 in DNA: TGCAGCGTTGAGGGGGCAGGAAACAATCAGCCCCAGCATTTT. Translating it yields CSVEGAGNNQPQHF.

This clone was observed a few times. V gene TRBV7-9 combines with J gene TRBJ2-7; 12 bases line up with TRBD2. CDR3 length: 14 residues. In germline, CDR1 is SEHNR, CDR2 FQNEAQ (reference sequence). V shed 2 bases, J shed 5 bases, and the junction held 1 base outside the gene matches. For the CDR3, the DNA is TGTGCCAGCAGCTTATGGACTAGCGGGAACGAGCAGTACTTC. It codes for CASSLWTSGNEQYF.

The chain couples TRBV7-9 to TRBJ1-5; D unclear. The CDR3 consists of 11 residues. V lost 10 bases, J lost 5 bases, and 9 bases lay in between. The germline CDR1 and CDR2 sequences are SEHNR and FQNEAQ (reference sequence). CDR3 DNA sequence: TGTGCCACGGGAGTGGATCAGCCCCAGCATTTT. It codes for CATGVDQPQHF.

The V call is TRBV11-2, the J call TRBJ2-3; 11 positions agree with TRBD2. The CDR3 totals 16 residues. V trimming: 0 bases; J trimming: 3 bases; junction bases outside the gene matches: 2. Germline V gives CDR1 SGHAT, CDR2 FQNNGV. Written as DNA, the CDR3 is TGTGCCAGCAGCTTAGAACTAGCGGGAGAAACAGATACGCAGTATTTT. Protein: CASSLELAGETDTQYF.

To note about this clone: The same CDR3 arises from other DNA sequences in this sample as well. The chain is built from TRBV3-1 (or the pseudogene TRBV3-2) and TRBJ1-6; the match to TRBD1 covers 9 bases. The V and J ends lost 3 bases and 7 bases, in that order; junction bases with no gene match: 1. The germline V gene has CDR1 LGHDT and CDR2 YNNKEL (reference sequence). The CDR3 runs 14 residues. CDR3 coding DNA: TGTGCCAGCAGCCAGGGACAGGGAAATTCACCCCTCCACTTT. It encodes CASSQGQGNSPLHF.